Listed here are 27 T cell receptor beta chains from one sample, sequenced in a study of T cells in Graves' hyperthyroidism and ophthalmopathy. Amplified TCR beta CDR3 regions came from RNA transcripts. HTBI primers drove first-round RT-PCR of the TCR CDR3. MiXCR, applied by TCRdb to the multiplex PCR reads, yields one record per CDR3 protein. The data hold around 350,000 distinct CDR3 sequences, with about 18% observed a single time. Source material: blood. These receptors were taken from a woman aged 18-29 years with Graves' hyperthyroidism.

This chain links TRBV4-2 with TRBJ2-7; D might be TRBD2 (7 bases). The V gene's germline CDR1 is LGHNA and CDR2 YNFKEQ. The germline V and J ends were trimmed by 0 bases and 4 bases, with 16 bases remaining between them. There are 16 residues in the CDR3. The CDR3 loop reads CASSQEETGGTYEQYF. CDR3 nucleotide sequence: TGTGCCAGCAGCCAAGAAGAAACCGGGGGGACATACGAGCAGTACTTC.

The table lists this clonotype with many counts. In DNA form, the CDR3 reads TGTGCCACCAGCAGTATCCAGGGAGTTTCAGAACAGCCCCAGCATTTT. Encoded protein: CATSSIQGVSEQPQHF. The genes are TRBV15 and TRBJ1-5; perhaps TRBD1 as D (5 bases). This CDR3 has 16 residues. Trimming pared 3 bases from V and 7 bases from J, leaving 19 bases between. Germline V gene lookup returns CDR1 LNHNV and CDR2 YYDKDF (reference sequence).

This chain uses TRBV10-3 with TRBJ2-7; 7 positions match TRBD1. The CDR3 runs to 14 residues. CDR1 is ENHRY, CDR2 SYGVKD, per germline. Unmatched junction bases numbered 8, after V lost 4 bases and J lost 5 bases. DNA of the CDR3: TGTGCCATCAGTGGGGGACAGAGCGCCCACGAGCAGTACTTC. Its translation: CAISGGQSAHEQYF.

This clonotype has only one observation. This chain links TRBV4-3 with TRBJ1-2; the D is unclear. The ends were cut back, 0 bases at V and 6 bases at J, with 11 bases in the middle. The CDR3 is made up of 14 amino acids. Per germline, CDR1 LGHNA and CDR2 YSLEER. The CDR3 sequence: CASSQDSQRDGYTF. As DNA, the CDR3 is TGCGCCAGCAGCCAAGACAGCCAGAGGGATGGCTACACCTTC.

A few counts support this clonotype. The chain carries TRBV5-1 and TRBJ1-1, with D perhaps TRBD1 (6 bases). From germline, CDR1 is SGHRS and CDR2 YFSETQ. Trimming took 1 base from V and 4 from J, leaving 23 bases between them. The CDR3 covers 18 residues. Here the CDR3 reads CASSLNFMGGLSVTEAFF. In nucleotides, the CDR3 is TGCGCCAGCAGCTTGAACTTTATGGGGGGGCTCTCGGTCACTGAAGCTTTCTTT. Variable domain in full (rest from reference TRBV5-1 and TRBJ1-1): KAGVTQTPRYLIKTRGQQVTLSCSPISGHRSVSWYQQTPGQGLQFLFEYFSETQRNKGNFPGRFSGRQFSNSRSEMNVSTLELGDSALYLCASSLNFMGGLSVTEAFFGQGTRLTVV.

There are many counts of this clonotype. The genes are TRBV24-1 and TRBJ1-1, with D unclear. This CDR3 comprises 12 residues. Between the trimmed V and J ends, which lost 4 bases and 6 bases, there was a span of 8 bases. From germline, CDR1 is KGHDR and CDR2 SFDVKD. CDR3 amino acids: CATSDSVAEAFF. In DNA form, the CDR3 reads TGTGCCACCAGTGACAGTGTGGCTGAAGCTTTCTTT.

This clonotype was recorded at least ten times. V gene TRBV30 combines with J gene TRBJ1-1; D call uncertain. Germline V gene data show CDR1 as GTSNPN and CDR2 as SVGIG (reference sequence). Trimming left V 0 bases short and J 4 bases short, with 9 bases between. This CDR3 spans 13 amino acids. The DNA of the CDR3 is TGTGCCTGGAGTGTAGGAAGAGGCACTGAAGCTTTCTTT. Protein: CAWSVGRGTEAFF.

The table lists this clonotype with many counts. This chain joins TRBV19 and TRBJ2-5, with D possibly being TRBD2 (7 bases). Germline V lookup: CDR1 LNHDA, CDR2 SQIVND (reference sequence). V gave up 6 bases and J gave up 3 bases, with 11 bases separating them. The CDR3 extends over 13 amino acids. As DNA, the CDR3 is TGTGCCAGTAGGGGGGGGGCTAAAGAGACCCAGTACTTC. It is translated as CASRGGAKETQYF.

This clonotype turned up a few times. The chain is built from TRBV18 and TRBJ2-7; 11 bases agree with TRBD2. CDR3 length: 16 residues. Germline assignment: CDR1 KGHSH and CDR2 LQKENI. After removal of 0 bases from V and 2 bases from J, the junction contained 3 bases not matched to a gene. The CDR3, as DNA: TGTGCCAGCTCACCACCACTAGCGGGGGCCACCTACGAGCAGTACTTC. The encoded protein is CASSPPLAGATYEQYF.

This clonotype has just a few counts. An end of the junction differs from the germline gene, which may be a read error. This chain connects TRBV20-1 to TRBJ2-2, with 9 nucleotides matching TRBD2. This CDR3 is 18 amino acids long. Germline-derived CDR1 and CDR2 are DFQATT and SNEGSKA (reference sequence). CDR3: CSARDLLASGMNTGELFF. The CDR3 region has the DNA TGCAGCGCTAGAGATCTCTTGGCTAGCGGGATGAACACCGGGGAGCTGTTTTTT.

The CDR3 is CASSYQASGGRETQYF. The DNA of the CDR3 is TGTGCCAGCAGTTACCAGGCTAGCGGGGGCCGAGAGACCCAGTACTTC. The rearrangement joins TRBV6-5 to TRBJ2-5; 10 bases match TRBD2. This CDR3 spans 16 amino acids. V trimming: 2 bases; J trimming: 4 bases; junction bases outside the gene matches: 7. Germline-derived CDR1 and CDR2 are MNHEY and SVGAGI.

In regard to this clonotype: Just one base apart from a much larger clone, this may be a read error. The chain recombines TRBV7-2 with TRBJ2-7; the match to TRBD2 covers 8 bases. Trimming removed 8 bases from V and 0 bases from J; junction bases left unmatched: 6. The CDR3 loop spans 14 amino acids. Per germline, CDR1 SGHTA and CDR2 FQGNSA. Here the CDR3 reads CASWDTSGSYEQYF. For the CDR3, the DNA is TGTGCCAGCTGGGATACTAGCGGCTCCTACGAGCAGTACTTC.

This clonotype was found many times. This chain uses TRBV2 with TRBJ2-7; the D gene could be TRBD1 or TRBD2 (7 bases each). The CDR3 length is 12 residues. Trimming shortened V by 10 bases and J by 3 bases, and 13 bases separated the two germline ends. Germline lookup yields CDR1 SNHLY and CDR2 FYNNEI. Written as DNA, the CDR3 is TGTGCCACCCAGGGGGAGGGCTACGAGCAGTACTTC. Residues: CATQGEGYEQYF.

This clonotype was detected ten times or more. The rearrangement joins TRBV7-9 to TRBJ2-5; 10 bases line up with TRBD2. Germline V gene sequence: CDR1 SEHNR, CDR2 FQNEAQ (reference sequence). The ends lost 4 bases at V and 3 bases at J; junction bases unmatched: 5. The CDR3 contains 15 residues. The CDR3 reads CASSSLAGVEETQYF. In nucleotides, the CDR3 is TGTGCCAGCAGCTCTCTAGCGGGGGTGGAAGAGACCCAGTACTTC.

This clonotype was seen many times. This sequence joins TRBV7-9 and TRBJ1-1, with D possibly TRBD1 on 5 matching bases. V shed 5 bases and J shed 1 base, with 17 bases lying between them. The CDR3 contains 16 residues. CDR1 is SEHNR and CDR2 is FQNEAQ in the germline V gene (reference sequence). The CDR3 DNA is TGTGCCAGCAGCCCACCCGGCACCGGGACGAACACTGAAGCTTTCTTT. Protein: CASSPPGTGTNTEAFF.

This clonotype was observed many times. The genes are TRBV18 and TRBJ2-7; either TRBD1 or TRBD2 may fit D (5 bases each). The CDR3 spans 13 residues. V lost 3 bases, J lost 3 bases, and 9 bases lay in between. CDR1 is KGHSH and CDR2 is LQKENI in the germline V gene. In DNA form, the CDR3 reads TGTGCCAGCTCACCGGGGGAGAACTACGAGCAGTACTTC. It encodes CASSPGENYEQYF.

This clonotype was seen repeatedly, ten times or more. This chain connects TRBV7-3 to TRBJ1-1; no firm D call. The ends were cut back, 2 bases at V and 1 base at J, with 14 bases in the middle. CDR1 is SGHTA, CDR2 FQGTGA, per germline. The CDR3 is 16 residues long. This chain's CDR3 is CASSLLGRRTNTEAFF. In nucleotides, the CDR3 is TGTGCCAGCAGCTTACTGGGGAGGAGAACGAACACTGAAGCTTTCTTT.

This clonotype came up many times. The chain couples TRBV2 to TRBJ1-1; a possible D gene is TRBD1 (5 bases). Between the trimmed V and J ends, which lost 6 bases and 4 bases, there was a span of 15 bases. The germline V gene encodes CDR1 SNHLY and CDR2 FYNNEI. The CDR3 spans 14 residues. In DNA, the CDR3 is TGTGCCAGCAGGTACAGGCGGGGAGGCACTGAAGCTTTCTTT. Translation gives CASRYRRGGTEAFF.

The chain links TRBV11-2 to TRBJ2-7; TRBD2 matches at 8 bases. The trim removed 0 bases at V and 4 bases at J, leaving 8 bases unmatched. Germline V gene sequence: CDR1 SGHAT, CDR2 FQNNGV. This CDR3 spans 16 amino acids. The CDR3 region is CASSLEVLAGNYEQYF. CDR3 in DNA: TGTGCCAGCAGCTTAGAAGTGCTAGCGGGTAATTACGAGCAGTACTTC.

This clonotype was picked up many times. The J gene is TRBJ1-4, the V gene TRBV15; D remains ambiguous. Germline CDR1 reads LNHNV; CDR2 reads YYDKDF (reference sequence). V was shortened by 4 bases and J by 13 bases, with 22 bases between the two germline ends. The CDR3 consists of 15 residues. For the CDR3, the DNA is TGTGCCACCAGCAACCCGGGCTCCGCCCTAGCCTCACTGTTTTTT. Encoded protein: CATSNPGSALASLFF.

The J gene is TRBJ1-6, the V gene TRBV4-1; TRBD1 agrees at 7 bases. V shed 5 bases and J 5 bases; nucleotides not matched to a gene: 3. Germline assignment: CDR1 MGHRA and CDR2 YSYEKL. The CDR3 covers 14 residues. The CDR3 here is CASSIGQDNSPLHF. For the CDR3, the DNA is TGCGCCAGCAGCATCGGACAGGATAATTCACCCCTCCACTTT.

This clonotype was seen only a few times. J is TRBJ2-2 and V is TRBV20-1; unclear D gene. The V gene lost 1 base and the J gene lost 0 bases, with 12 bases spanning the gap. The CDR3 runs to 16 residues. In germline, CDR1 is DFQATT, CDR2 SNEGSKA (reference sequence). Here the CDR3 reads CSARAQGPANTGELFF. As DNA, the CDR3 is TGCAGTGCTAGAGCTCAAGGACCCGCGAACACCGGGGAGCTGTTTTTT.

The chain combines TRBV9 with TRBJ1-2, with unresolved D. V lost 0 bases and J lost 10, with 16 bases in between. This CDR3 comprises 14 residues. Germline V gene sequence: CDR1 SGDLS, CDR2 YYNGEE. The CDR3 reads CASSVDLGPPIYTF. The CDR3 bases are TGTGCCAGCAGCGTAGATCTGGGCCCCCCTATCTACACCTTC. Full variable domain (remainder filled in from reference TRBV9 and TRBJ1-2): DSGVTQTPKHLITATGQRVTLRCSPRSGDLSVYWYQQSLDQGLQFLIQYYNGEERAKGNILERFSAQQFPDLHSELNLSSLELGDSALYFCASSVDLGPPIYTFGSGTRLTVV.

This clonotype was counted at least ten times. DNA for the CDR3: TGTGCCAGCAGACCACCCGGGGGGTATGATCAGCCCCAGCATTTT. It is translated as CASRPPGGYDQPQHF. The chain couples TRBV6-2 or TRBV6-3 to TRBJ1-5; D might be TRBD1 (5 bases). The CDR3 totals 15 residues. V lost 6 bases, J lost 5 bases, and 17 bases lay in between. Germline lookup yields CDR1 MNHEY and CDR2 SVGEGT.

The table lists this clonotype with many counts. CDR3 amino acids: CSATEGNGQLKETQYF. CDR3 coding DNA: TGCAGTGCTACCGAGGGAAACGGACAGCTAAAAGAGACCCAGTACTTC. The chain combines TRBV20-1 with TRBJ2-5, with D perhaps matching TRBD1 (6 bases). This CDR3 region has 16 residues. Germline lookup yields CDR1 DFQATT and CDR2 SNEGSKA (reference sequence). Trimming stripped 4 bases from V and 3 bases from J, with 21 bases between.

This clonotype was observed many times. The chain recombines TRBV20-1 with TRBJ2-5; 16 nucleotides align to TRBD2. The germline gives CDR1 DFQATT, CDR2 SNEGSKA (reference sequence). The CDR3 covers 17 residues. Unmatched junction bases numbered 11, after V lost 5 bases and J lost 5 bases. The CDR3 DNA is TGCAGTGCTTTGACCGGGACTAGCGGGGGGGCCTTGGAGACCCAGTACTTC. Residues: CSALTGTSGGALETQYF.

The chain is built from TRBV3-1 and TRBJ2-5; maybe TRBD2 (7 bases). V gave up 2 bases and J gave up 4 bases, with 14 bases separating them. The germline gives CDR1 LGHDT, CDR2 YNNKEL (reference sequence). The CDR3 sequence is 15 residues long. CDR3 nucleotide sequence: TGTGCCAGCAGCCAATTGTGGGAGGGGGGAGAGACCCAGTACTTC. Translating it yields CASSQLWEGGETQYF.